The sequence of this T cell receptor (beta chain) was determined in a study of blood T cell repertoires in COVID-19. CDR1 is GTSNPN, CDR2 SVGIG, per germline (reference sequence). The length of the CDR3 is 16 residues. Trimming at V came to 0 bases and at J to 7 bases, leaving 11 bases not matched to a gene. The authors' processing: The assay estimated nucleated cells by amplifying reference gene primers. Profiling relied on immunoSEQ multiplex PCR, and the TCRdb table lists in-frame clones only, not all of them. V and J calls and clone size follow that table, whereas D and trimming were derived from the DNA. The repertoire has more than 250,000 clones, around 86% of them found once; the top ten carry roughly 3%. This clone came up once.

The sequencing input was PBMCs or T cells enriched from blood (not recorded which). This receptor was identified in a woman younger than 35 who had recovered from COVID-19. This sequence joins TRBV30 and TRBJ2-1, with TRBD2 matching over 8 bases. The CDR3, as DNA: TGTGCCTGGAGTGTAAAGGGGGTAGCGGGGCCGAATGAGCAGTTCTTC. Translating it yields CAWSVKGVAGPNEQFF.